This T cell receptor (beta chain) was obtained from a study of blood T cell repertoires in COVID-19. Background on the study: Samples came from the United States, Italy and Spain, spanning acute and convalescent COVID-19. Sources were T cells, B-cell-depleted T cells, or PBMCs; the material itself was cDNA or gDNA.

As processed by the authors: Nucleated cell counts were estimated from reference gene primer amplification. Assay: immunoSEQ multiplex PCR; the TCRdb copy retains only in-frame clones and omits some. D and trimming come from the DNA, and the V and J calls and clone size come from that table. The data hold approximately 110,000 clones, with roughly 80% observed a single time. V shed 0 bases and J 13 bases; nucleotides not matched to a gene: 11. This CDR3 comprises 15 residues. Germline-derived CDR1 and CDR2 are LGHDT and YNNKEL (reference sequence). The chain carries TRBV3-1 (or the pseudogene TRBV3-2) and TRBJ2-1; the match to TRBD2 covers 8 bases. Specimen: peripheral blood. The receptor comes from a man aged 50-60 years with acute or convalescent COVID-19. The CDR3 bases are TGTGCCAGCAGCCAAGATCGGGGGGGGGTAGAAGAACAGTTCTTC. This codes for CASSQDRGGVEEQFF.